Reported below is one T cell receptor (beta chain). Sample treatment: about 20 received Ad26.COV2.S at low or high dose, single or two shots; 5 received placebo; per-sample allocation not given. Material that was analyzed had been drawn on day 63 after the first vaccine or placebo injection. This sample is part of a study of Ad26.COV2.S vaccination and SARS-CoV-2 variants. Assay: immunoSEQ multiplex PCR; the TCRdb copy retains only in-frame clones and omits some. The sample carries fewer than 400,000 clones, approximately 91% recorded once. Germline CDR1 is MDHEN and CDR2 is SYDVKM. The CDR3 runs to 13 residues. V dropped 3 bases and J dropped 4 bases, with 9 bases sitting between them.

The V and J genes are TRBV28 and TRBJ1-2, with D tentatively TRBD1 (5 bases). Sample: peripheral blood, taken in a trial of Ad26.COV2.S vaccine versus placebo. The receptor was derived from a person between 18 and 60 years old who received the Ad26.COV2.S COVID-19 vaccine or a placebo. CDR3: CASSLRGFYGYTF. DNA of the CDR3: TGTGCCAGCAGTTTGAGGGGCTTCTATGGCTACACCTTC.